The clone carrying this T cell receptor beta chain has a handful of counts. Germline CDR1 SGHDN, CDR2 FVKESK. Germline trimming cut 6 bases from V and 8 bases from J; bases unmatched to any gene: 16. The CDR3 contains 16 residues. Original analysis: Researchers report that nucleated cell counts were estimated from reference gene primer amplification. Here immunoSEQ multiplex PCR was the method, and the copy in TCRdb shows in-frame clones only, minus some. That table furnishes V, J and clone size, whereas the DNA furnished D and trimming. Of around 230,000 clones detected, around 92% appear once; the ten largest clones hold 4%. This entry belongs to a study of blood T cell repertoires in COVID-19. As for the study in general: The United States, Italy and Spain supplied acute and convalescent COVID-19 samples. Nucleic acid was either cDNA or gDNA, and it came from T cells, B-cell-depleted T cells, or PBMCs.

Clinical history reported by participants formed the basis on which cohorts were assigned. Sequenced sample: PBMCs or T cells enriched from blood (not recorded which). J is TRBJ1-2 and V is TRBV14; TRBD1 matches 9 bases. This sequence was found in a woman aged 25 to 39 with acute COVID-19. As DNA, the CDR3 is TGTGCCAGCAGTCGAGCCGGGACAGGGCCTTCTAAGGGCTACACCTTC. Its translation is CASSRAGTGPSKGYTF.